This TCR beta chain comes out of a study of shared clonotypes between healthy human individuals. A note on this clone: Antigen specificity is unknown.

Source study methods: For the immunoSEQ data, sequences were junction-only without quality scores, so filtering differed. Libraries were prepared by immunoSEQ multiplex PCR; TCRdb keeps only in-frame clonotypes and omits some of them. D and trimming come from the DNA, and the V and J calls and clone size come from that table. The sample has some 2.1 million clones, 85% to 95% seen once. Study conclusions and caveats: As a rule, naive subsets had a larger estimated richness than memory subsets.

Trimming took 3 bases from V and 4 from J, leaving 12 bases between them. Germline-derived CDR1 and CDR2 are SNHLY and FYNNEI. The CDR3 has 14 amino acids. Input material: naive CD4+ T cells sorted from blood. Subset indicated: CD45RA+ positively selected. The source is a man younger than 35 in good health. The V call is TRBV2, the J call TRBJ2-5; perhaps TRBD1 as D (6 bases). CDR3 nucleotides: TGTGCCAGCAGTGACCCGGGACAACTAGAGACCCAGTACTTC. Translated, it gives CASSDPGQLETQYF.